This TCR beta chain was captured in a study of cytomegalovirus exposure and HLA in healthy donors. Study results and caveats: As a later analysis showed, a missense DCLRE1C variant was linked to trimming of TCR beta V- and J-genes.

PCR used 60 Vbeta primers and 13 Jbeta primers. Method: immunoSEQ multiplex PCR; TCRdb's copy keeps in-frame clones and lacks some. The repertoire includes roughly 89,000 clones, 80% of them detected once, and around 2% sits in the top ten. Comments on this clone: The target antigen is unknown.

The germline CDR1 and CDR2 sequences are SGDLS and YYNGEE. V dropped 0 bases and J dropped 2; count of bases not matched to a gene: 5. The CDR3 extends over 16 amino acids. This receptor was identified in a man aged 18 to 30 in good health and CMV-seronegative. The sample taken for sequencing was PBMCs. The rearrangement joins TRBV9 to TRBJ2-3; 8 nucleotides align to TRBD2. The CDR3 protein is CASSVEKRGITDTQYF. The CDR3, as DNA: TGTGCCAGCAGCGTAGAAAAGCGGGGGATCACAGATACGCAGTATTTT.